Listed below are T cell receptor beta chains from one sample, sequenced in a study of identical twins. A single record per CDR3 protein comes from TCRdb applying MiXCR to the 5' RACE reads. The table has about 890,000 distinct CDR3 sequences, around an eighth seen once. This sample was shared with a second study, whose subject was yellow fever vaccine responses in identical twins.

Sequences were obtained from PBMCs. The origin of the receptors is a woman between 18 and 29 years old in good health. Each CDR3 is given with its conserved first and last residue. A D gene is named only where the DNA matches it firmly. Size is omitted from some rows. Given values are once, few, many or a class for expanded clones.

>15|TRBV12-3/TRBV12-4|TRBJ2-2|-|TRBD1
CASNTGQGSTGELFF
TGTGCCAGCAACACGGGACAGGGGAGCACCGGGGAGCTGTTTTTT
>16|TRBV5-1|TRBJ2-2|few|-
CASSFPDPSGTGELFF
TGCGCCAGCAGCTTCCCGGACCCTAGTGGCACCGGGGAGCTGTTTTTT
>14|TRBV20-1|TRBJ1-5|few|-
CSARDRQSNQPQHF
TGCAGTGCTAGAGATCGACAGAGCAATCAGCCCCAGCATTTT
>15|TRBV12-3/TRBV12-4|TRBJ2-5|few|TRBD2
CASSPRGGMFETQYF
TGTGCCAGCAGCCCCCGCGGGGGGATGTTCGAGACCCAGTACTTC
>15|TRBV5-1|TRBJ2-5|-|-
CASRGSRVIQETQYF
TGCGCCAGCAGGGGTTCCAGGGTGATCCAAGAGACCCAGTACTTC
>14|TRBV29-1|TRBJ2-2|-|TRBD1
CSVLDRSNTGELFF
TGCAGCGTTTTGGACAGGTCGAACACCGGGGAGCTGTTTTTT
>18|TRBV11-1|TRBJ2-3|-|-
CASSLEGKAVPLPDTQYF
TGTGCCAGCAGCTTAGAAGGGAAGGCGGTCCCATTACCGGATACGCAGTATTTT
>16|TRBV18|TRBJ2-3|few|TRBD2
CASSPPQGLAWDTQYF
TGTGCCAGCTCACCACCGCAGGGACTAGCCTGGGATACGCAGTATTTT
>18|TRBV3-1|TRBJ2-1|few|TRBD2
CASSQESSGRLWYNEQFF
TGTGCCAGCAGCCAAGAATCTAGCGGGAGACTTTGGTACAATGAGCAGTTCTTC
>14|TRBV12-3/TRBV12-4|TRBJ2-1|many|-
CASSPGSSYNEQFF
TGTGCCAGCTCTCCAGGCAGCTCCTACAATGAGCAGTTCTTC
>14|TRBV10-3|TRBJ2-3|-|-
CAISKDRDTDTQYF
TGTGCCATCAGTAAAGACAGAGACACAGATACGCAGTATTTT
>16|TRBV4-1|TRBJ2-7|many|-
CASSRSTAKQTYEQYF
TGCGCCAGCAGCCGGAGCACAGCGAAACAAACCTACGAGCAGTACTTC
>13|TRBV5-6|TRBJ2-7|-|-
CASSLGPNNPQYF
TGTGCCAGCAGCTTGGGACCCAACAACCCGCAGTACTTC
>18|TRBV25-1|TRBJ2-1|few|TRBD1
CASSESRTGTSSYNEQFF
TGTGCCAGCAGTGAGAGTCGGACAGGGACGAGCTCCTACAATGAGCAGTTCTTC
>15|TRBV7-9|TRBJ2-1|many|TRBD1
CASSYGQGLRDEQFF
TGTGCCAGCAGTTACGGACAGGGTCTACGTGATGAGCAGTTCTTC
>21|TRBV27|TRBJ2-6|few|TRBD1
CASSLYGVEGTGLSGANVLTF
TGTGCCAGCAGTTTATATGGGGTGGAAGGGACAGGCCTCTCTGGGGCCAACGTCCTGACTTTC
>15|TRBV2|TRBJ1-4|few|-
CASAHRDLTNEKLFF
TGTGCCAGCGCCCACAGGGATTTAACTAATGAAAAACTGTTTTTT
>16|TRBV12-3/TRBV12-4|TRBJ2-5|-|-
CASSSGTGGYQETQYF
TGTGCCAGCAGTTCCGGGACTGGCGGATACCAAGAGACCCAGTACTTC
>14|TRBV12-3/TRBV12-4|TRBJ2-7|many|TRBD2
CASRESGRTYEQYF
TGTGCCAGCAGAGAAAGCGGGAGGACCTACGAGCAGTACTTC
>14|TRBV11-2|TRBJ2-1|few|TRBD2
CASSLDSGENEQFF
TGTGCCAGCAGCTTAGATAGCGGGGAAAATGAGCAGTTCTTC
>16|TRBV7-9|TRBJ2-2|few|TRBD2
CASPPPRTSFPGELFF
TGTGCCAGCCCCCCCCCGAGGACTAGCTTCCCCGGGGAGCTGTTTTTT
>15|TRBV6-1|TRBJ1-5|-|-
CASNFPPDGNQPQHF
TGTGCCAGTAACTTCCCCCCGGACGGCAATCAGCCCCAGCATTTT
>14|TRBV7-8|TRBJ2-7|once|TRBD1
CASTLGDRGFEQYF
TGTGCCAGCACCCTTGGGGACAGGGGCTTCGAGCAGTACTTC
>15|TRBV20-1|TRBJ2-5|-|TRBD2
CSASWTSGGKETQYF
TGCAGTGCCTCCTGGACTAGCGGGGGGAAAGAGACCCAGTACTTC
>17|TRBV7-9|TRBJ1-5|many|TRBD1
CASSLARTGQSDQPQHF
TGTGCCAGCAGCTTAGCGCGTACGGGACAGTCTGACCAGCCCCAGCATTTT
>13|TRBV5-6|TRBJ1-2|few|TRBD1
CASNGQGARGYTF
TGTGCCAGCAACGGACAGGGGGCAAGAGGCTACACCTTC
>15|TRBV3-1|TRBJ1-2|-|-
CASRQISTGNYGYTF
TGTGCCAGCAGACAAATTTCGACAGGCAACTATGGCTACACCTTC
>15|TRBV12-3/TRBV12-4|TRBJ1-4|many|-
CASTPSPATNEKLFF
TGTGCCAGCACCCCGAGCCCCGCAACTAATGAAAAACTGTTTTTT
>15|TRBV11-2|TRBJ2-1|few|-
CASSPGLFQLSEQFF
TGTGCCAGCAGCCCAGGACTCTTCCAACTGTCAGAGCAGTTCTTC
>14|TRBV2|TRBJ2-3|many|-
CASSEAATTDTQYF
TGTGCCAGCAGTGAAGCGGCAACCACAGATACGCAGTATTTT
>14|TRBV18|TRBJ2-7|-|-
CASSPRHSSYEQYF
TGTGCCAGCTCACCTAGGCACAGCTCCTACGAGCAGTACTTC
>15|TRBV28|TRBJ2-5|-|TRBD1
CASSQPGQGEETQYF
TGTGCCAGCAGTCAGCCGGGACAGGGTGAAGAGACCCAGTACTTC
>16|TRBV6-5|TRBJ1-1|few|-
CASSYSTGYQRAEAFF
TGTGCCAGCAGTTACTCGACAGGATATCAGAGGGCTGAAGCTTTCTTT
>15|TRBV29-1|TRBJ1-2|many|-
CSGLATLGANYGYTF
TGCAGCGGCCTGGCCACACTCGGCGCTAACTATGGCTACACCTTC
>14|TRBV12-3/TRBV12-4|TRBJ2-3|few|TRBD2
CASSALAGGDTQYF
TGTGCCAGCAGTGCACTAGCGGGGGGAGATACGCAGTATTTT
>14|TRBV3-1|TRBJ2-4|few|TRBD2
CASSQLAGENIQYF
TGTGCCAGCAGCCAACTAGCGGGGGAAAACATTCAGTACTTC
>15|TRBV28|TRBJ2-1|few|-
CASTPPGWTYNEQFF
TGTGCCAGCACCCCTCCGGGTTGGACCTACAATGAGCAGTTCTTC
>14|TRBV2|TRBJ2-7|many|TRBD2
CASSVLAGGLEQYF
TGTGCCAGCAGTGTACTAGCGGGAGGTCTCGAGCAGTACTTC
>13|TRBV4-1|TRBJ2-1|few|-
CASSQVRVNEQFF
TGCGCCAGCAGCCAAGTTCGGGTGAATGAGCAGTTCTTC
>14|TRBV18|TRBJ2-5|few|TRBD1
CASSPRDSEETQYF
TGTGCCAGCTCACCAAGGGACAGTGAGGAGACCCAGTACTTC
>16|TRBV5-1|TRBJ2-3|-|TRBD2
CASSLAALAATDTQYF
TGCGCCAGCAGCTTGGCCGCACTAGCGGCCACAGATACGCAGTATTTT
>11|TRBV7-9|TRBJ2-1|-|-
CASSLPWEQFF
TGTGCCAGCAGCTTACCCTGGGAGCAGTTCTTC
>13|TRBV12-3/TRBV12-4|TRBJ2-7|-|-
CASSLTGVGEQYF
TGTGCCAGCAGTTTAACCGGGGTGGGCGAGCAGTACTTC
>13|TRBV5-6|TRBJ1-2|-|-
CASSRQEEYGYTF
TGTGCCAGCAGCCGACAGGAGGAATATGGCTACACCTTC
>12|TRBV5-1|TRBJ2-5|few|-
CASSLGFETQYF
TGCGCCAGCAGCTTGGGTTTTGAGACCCAGTACTTC
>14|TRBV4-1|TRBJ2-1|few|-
CASSQPSKDNEQFF
TGCGCCAGCAGCCAACCCTCCAAGGACAATGAGCAGTTCTTC